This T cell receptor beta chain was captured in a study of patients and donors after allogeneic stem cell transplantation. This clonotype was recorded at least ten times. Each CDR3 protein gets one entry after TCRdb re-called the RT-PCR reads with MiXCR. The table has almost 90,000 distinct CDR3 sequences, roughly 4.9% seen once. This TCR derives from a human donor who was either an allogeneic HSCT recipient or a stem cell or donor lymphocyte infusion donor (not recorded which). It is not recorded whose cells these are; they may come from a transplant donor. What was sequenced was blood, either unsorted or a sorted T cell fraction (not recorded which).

The DNA for the CDR3 is TGTGCCAGCAGCGTAGCCCAGGCCTACAATGAGCAGTTCTTC. Its protein is CASSVAQAYNEQFF. The V call is TRBV9, the J call TRBJ2-1; no definite D call. Germline assignment: CDR1 SGDLS and CDR2 YYNGEE. Trimming stripped 0 bases from V and 2 bases from J, with 6 bases between. CDR3 size: 14 residues.